This TCR beta chain came from a study of blood T cell repertoires in COVID-19. Study in general: Researchers got acute and convalescent COVID-19 samples from the United States, Italy and Spain.

Germline assignment: CDR1 MGHRA and CDR2 YSYEKL. The CDR3 length is 14 residues. The V end lost 4 bases, the J end lost 5 bases, and 14 bases lay between the germline ends. Per the original methods: Using reference gene primer amplification, nucleated cell counts were estimated. TCRdb's copy holds only in-frame clones and misses some; the assay was immunoSEQ multiplex PCR. V and J calls and clone size come straight from that table; D and trimming were deduced from the DNA. The sample includes under 400,000 clones, more than 70% of them seen just once. The V gene is TRBV4-1, the J gene TRBJ2-5, with D possibly matching TRBD2 (7 bases). Sequencing was performed on peripheral blood. The TCR comes from a woman aged 55-69 years with COVID-19, enrolled during active disease. In DNA form, the CDR3 reads TGCGCCAGCAGCCTTGGGGGGGCGCAGGAGACCCAGTACTTC. Amino acids: CASSLGGAQETQYF.